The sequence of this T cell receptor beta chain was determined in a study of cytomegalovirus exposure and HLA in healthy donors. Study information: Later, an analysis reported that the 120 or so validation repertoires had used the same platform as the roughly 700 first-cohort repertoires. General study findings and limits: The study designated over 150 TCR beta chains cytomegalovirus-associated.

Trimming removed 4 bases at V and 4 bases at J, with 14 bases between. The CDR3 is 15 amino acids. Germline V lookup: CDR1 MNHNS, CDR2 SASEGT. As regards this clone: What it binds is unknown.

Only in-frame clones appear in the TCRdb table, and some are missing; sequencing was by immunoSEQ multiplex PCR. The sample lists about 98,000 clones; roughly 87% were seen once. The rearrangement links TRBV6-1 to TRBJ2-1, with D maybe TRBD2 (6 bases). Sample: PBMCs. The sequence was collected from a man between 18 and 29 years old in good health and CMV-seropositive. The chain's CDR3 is CASSVQVAVYNEQFF. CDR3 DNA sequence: TGTGCCAGCAGTGTACAGGTAGCGGTGTACAATGAGCAGTTCTTC.